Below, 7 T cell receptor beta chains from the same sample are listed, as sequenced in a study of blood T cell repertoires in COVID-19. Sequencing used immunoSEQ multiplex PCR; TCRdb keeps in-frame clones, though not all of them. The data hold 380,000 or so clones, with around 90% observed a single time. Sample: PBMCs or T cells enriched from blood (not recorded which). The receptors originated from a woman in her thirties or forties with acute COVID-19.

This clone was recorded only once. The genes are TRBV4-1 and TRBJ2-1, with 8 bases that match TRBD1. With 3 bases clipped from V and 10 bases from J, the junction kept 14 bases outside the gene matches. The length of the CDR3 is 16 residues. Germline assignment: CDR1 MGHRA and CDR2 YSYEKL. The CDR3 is CASSHRGGQGFSEQFF. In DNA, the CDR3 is TGCGCCAGCAGCCATAGGGGTGGACAGGGTTTTTCCGAGCAGTTCTTC.

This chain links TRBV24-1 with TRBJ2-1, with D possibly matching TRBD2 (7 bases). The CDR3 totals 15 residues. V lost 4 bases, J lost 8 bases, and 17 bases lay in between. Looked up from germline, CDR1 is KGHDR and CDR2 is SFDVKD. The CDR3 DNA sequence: TGTGCCACCAGTGAAACTCACGCGGGGGCATATGAGCAGTTCTTC. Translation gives CATSETHAGAYEQFF.

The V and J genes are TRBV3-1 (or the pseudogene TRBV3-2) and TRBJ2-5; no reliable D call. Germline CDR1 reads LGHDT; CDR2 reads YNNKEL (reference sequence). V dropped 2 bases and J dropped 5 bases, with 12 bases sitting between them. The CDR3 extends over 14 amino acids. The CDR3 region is CASSQIDIRETQYF. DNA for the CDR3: TGTGCCAGCAGCCAAATAGACATCCGGGAGACCCAGTACTTC.

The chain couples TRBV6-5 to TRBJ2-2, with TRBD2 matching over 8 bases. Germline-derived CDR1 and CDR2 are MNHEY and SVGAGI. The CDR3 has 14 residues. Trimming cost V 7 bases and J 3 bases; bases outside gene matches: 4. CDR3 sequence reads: CASTDGGDTGELFF. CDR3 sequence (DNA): TGTGCCAGCACAGACGGGGGGGACACCGGGGAGCTGTTTTTT.

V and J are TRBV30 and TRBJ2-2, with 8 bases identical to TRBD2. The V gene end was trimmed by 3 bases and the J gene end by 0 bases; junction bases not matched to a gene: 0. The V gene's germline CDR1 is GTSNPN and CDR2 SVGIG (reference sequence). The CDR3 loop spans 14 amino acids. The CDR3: CAWSGGANTGELFF. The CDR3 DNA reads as TGTGCCTGGAGCGGGGGGGCGAACACCGGGGAGCTGTTTTTT.

CDR3 residues: CASHMGREQFF. Written as DNA, the CDR3 is TGCGCCAGCCATATGGGGCGAGAGCAGTTCTTC. The V gene is TRBV10-1, the J gene TRBJ2-1, with a tentative D call TRBD1 (5 bases). Trimming took off 8 bases at V and 10 bases at J, with 12 bases between the two ends. The length of the CDR3 is 11 residues. Germline V gene data show CDR1 as WNHNN and CDR2 as SYGVQD (reference sequence).

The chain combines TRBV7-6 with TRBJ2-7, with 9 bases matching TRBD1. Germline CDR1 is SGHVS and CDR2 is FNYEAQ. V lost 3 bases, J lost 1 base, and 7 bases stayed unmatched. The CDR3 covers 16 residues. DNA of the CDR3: TGTGCCAGCAGCTTGCACCCGGGACAGGGATCCTACGAGCAGTACTTC. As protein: CASSLHPGQGSYEQYF.